The rows below give T cell receptor beta chains drawn from one sample of a study of blood T cells in healthy people across ages. TCRdb used MiXCR to reprocess the 5' RACE reads, holding one entry per CDR3 protein. The table includes 650,000 to 800,000 distinct CDR3 sequences, about 42% detected once. Sequences were obtained from blood. The source is a man between 60 and 75 years old in good health. Both conserved end residues are part of each CDR3. The D gene is left open where the match is weak. Clone size is not always given. Where it is, it says once, few, many or a class for expanded clones.

>TRBJ2-7|TRBV7-3|.|.
CASSPSRGQAYEQYF
TGTGCCAGCAGCCCCAGCCGGGGACAAGCCTACGAGCAGTACTTC
>TRBJ2-7|TRBV20-1|TRBD2|few
CSARDRRTSGYEQYF
TGCAGTGCTAGAGATCGGCGGACTAGCGGATACGAGCAGTACTTC
>TRBJ1-1|TRBV29-1|TRBD1|.
CSVAGGLNTEAFF
TGCAGCGTCGCAGGGGGCCTTAACACTGAAGCTTTCTTT
>TRBJ2-7|TRBV20-1|TRBD2|many
CSAERLAGAGREQYF
TGCAGTGCTGAGAGACTAGCGGGGGCCGGACGCGAGCAGTACTTC
>TRBJ1-4|TRBV13|.|once
CASNEGSTNGKLFF
TGTGCCAGCAACGAGGGATCAACTAATGGAAAACTGTTTTTT
>TRBJ2-1|TRBV12-3/TRBV12-4|TRBD2|few
CASSPALLAGDNEQFF
TGTGCCAGCAGCCCGGCATTGCTAGCGGGGGATAATGAGCAGTTCTTC
>TRBJ2-7|TRBV4-1|TRBD2|few
CASSHPLASGGRSYNEQYF
TGCGCCAGCAGCCACCCGCTGGCTAGCGGGGGTCGCTCCTACAATGAGCAGTACTTC
>TRBJ1-5|TRBV20-1|.|.
CSTKLGGSGNQPQHF
TGCAGTACCAAACTAGGGGGATCTGGCAATCAGCCCCAGCATTTT
>TRBJ2-1|TRBV12-3/TRBV12-4|TRBD1|once
CASSSRQGPLAYNEQFF
TGTGCCAGCAGTTCTAGACAGGGCCCCTTGGCCTACAATGAGCAGTTCTTC
>TRBJ2-1|TRBV4-3|TRBD2|few
CASSQELAGGTQQFF
TGCGCCAGCAGCCAAGAGCTAGCGGGGGGAACTCAGCAGTTCTTC
>TRBJ2-1|TRBV5-1|.|few
CASSSGATGAGEQFF
TGCGCCAGCAGCTCGGGCGCTACAGGAGCGGGTGAGCAGTTCTTC
>TRBJ2-1|TRBV4-3|.|few
CASSQGEPSTGGNEQFF
TGCGCCAGCAGCCAAGGGGAGCCTAGTACGGGCGGGAATGAGCAGTTCTTC
>TRBJ1-1|TRBV6-2/TRBV6-3|TRBD1|.
CASREAAGGVAEAFF
TGTGCCAGCCGCGAGGCCGCAGGGGGAGTAGCTGAAGCTTTCTTT
>TRBJ2-6|TRBV7-3|.|.
CASSPKASGANVLTF
TGTGCCAGCAGCCCCAAGGCCTCTGGGGCCAACGTCCTGACTTTC
>TRBJ2-7|TRBV4-3|TRBD1|.
CASSQVLGTATYEQYF
TGCGCCAGCAGCCAAGTCTTAGGGACAGCAACCTACGAGCAGTACTTC
>TRBJ1-5|TRBV12-3/TRBV12-4|.|once
CASKAVGGNQPQHF
TGTGCCAGCAAAGCGGTAGGAGGCAATCAGCCCCAGCATTTT
>TRBJ2-7|TRBV28|TRBD1|few
CASSSWGQGVDEQYF
TGTGCCAGCAGTTCATGGGGACAGGGGGTCGACGAGCAGTACTTC
>TRBJ2-5|TRBV4-1|.|many
CASSLGTVGGETQYF
TGCGCCAGCAGCCTAGGGACAGTGGGAGGGGAGACCCAGTACTTC
>TRBJ2-1|TRBV6-1|.|once
CASITTSGDEQFF
TGTGCCAGCATAACAACCTCCGGGGATGAGCAGTTCTTC
>TRBJ1-1|TRBV7-3|.|.
CASSLTGPGLNTEAFF
TGTGCCAGCAGCTTAACGGGCCCAGGGCTGAACACTGAAGCTTTCTTT
>TRBJ2-1|TRBV29-1|TRBD2|.
CSVDSETSDILSYNEQFF
TGCAGCGTTGATAGTGAGACTAGCGATATCCTCTCCTACAATGAGCAGTTCTTC
>TRBJ2-7|TRBV6-2/TRBV6-3|.|.
CASSYITLGNEQYF
TGTGCCAGCAGTTACATTACACTGGGGAACGAGCAGTACTTC
>TRBJ2-7|TRBV12-3/TRBV12-4|TRBD2|.
CASSRSPGTSYEQYF
TGTGCCAGCAGTCGCAGTCCCGGGACTAGCTACGAGCAGTACTTC
>TRBJ2-7|TRBV20-1|TRBD1|.
CSATTGEAYEQYF
TGCAGTGCCACGACAGGGGAGGCCTACGAGCAGTACTTC
>TRBJ2-5|TRBV5-1|.|.
CASSLMEGETQYF
TGCGCCAGCAGCTTGATGGAGGGGGAGACCCAGTACTTC
>TRBJ2-7|TRBV4-1|.|few
CASSQGTGLSYEQYF
TGCGCCAGCAGCCAAGGTACGGGGCTATCCTACGAGCAGTACTTC
>TRBJ2-3|TRBV7-6|TRBD2|.
CASSLGQRGITDTQYF
TGTGCCAGCAGCTTAGGTCAGCGGGGGATCACAGATACGCAGTATTTT
>TRBJ2-3|TRBV20-1|TRBD1|.
CSAPPGTARNTQYF
TGCAGTGCCCCCCCGGGGACAGCTCGAAATACGCAGTATTTT
>TRBJ1-1|TRBV2|TRBD1|.
CASKGPGQGLYTEAFF
TGTGCCTCAAAAGGTCCGGGACAGGGTTTGTACACTGAAGCTTTCTTT
>TRBJ2-1|TRBV19|.|few
CATAGRLADNEQFF
TGTGCCACCGCCGGTAGGCTAGCTGACAATGAGCAGTTCTTC
>TRBJ2-1|TRBV5-5|.|.
CASSFGLREQFF
TGTGCCAGCAGCTTTGGGCTTCGCGAGCAGTTCTTC
>TRBJ2-5|TRBV7-9|.|.
CASSKWTDYLQETQYF
TGTGCCAGCAGCAAATGGACAGACTACCTCCAAGAGACCCAGTACTTC
>TRBJ1-2|TRBV6-6|TRBD1|.
CASSYGTGGEGYTF
TGTGCCAGCAGTTATGGGACAGGGGGGGAAGGCTACACCTTC
>TRBJ1-2|TRBV2|TRBD1|.
CASRDTGGTGYTF
TGTGCCAGCAGAGATACAGGGGGCACTGGCTACACCTTC
>TRBJ1-5|TRBV7-2|.|once
CASSQAGRPQHF
TGTGCCAGCAGCCAGGCAGGGCGGCCCCAGCATTTT
>TRBJ2-5|TRBV12-3/TRBV12-4|.|.
CASSFISGNQETQYF
TGTGCCAGCAGTTTTATATCGGGGAACCAAGAGACCCAGTACTTC
>TRBJ2-7|TRBV10-3|.|.
CATRKEEVSYEQYF
TGTGCCACCAGAAAGGAGGAGGTTTCCTACGAGCAGTACTTC
>TRBJ2-2|TRBV6-1|.|.
CASSEVGGANTGELFF
TGTGCCAGCAGTGAAGTCGGAGGGGCCAACACCGGGGAGCTGTTTTTT
>TRBJ2-5|TRBV6-5|.|.
CASSIDRILKTQYF
TGTGCCAGCAGCATCGACAGAATCCTAAAGACCCAGTACTTC